The 6 T cell receptor beta chains below come from one sample, sequenced in a study of post-analysis software for immune sequencing data. Study findings and constraints: In patients, TRBV5-6, TRBV5-1 and TRBV20-1 belonged to five TRBV segments found more frequently than in controls.

Antigens for these TCRs are unknown. cDNA libraries for TCR beta contained unique molecular identifiers. TCRdb passed the PCR reads through MiXCR, listing each CDR3 protein once. The data contain about half a million distinct CDR3 sequences, roughly 34% of them singletons. Sequenced material: blood. These receptor sequences come from a girl under 18 with multiple sclerosis.

This clonotype has more than one count but fewer than ten. This sequence joins TRBV5-1 and TRBJ2-5; 7 nucleotides match TRBD1. Germline assignment: CDR1 SGHRS and CDR2 YFSETQ. V trimming: 2 bases; J trimming: 4 bases; junction bases outside the gene matches: 8. CDR3 size: 15 residues. CDR3 nucleotides: TGCGCCAGCAGCTTAGGGGGCTATCACGGAGAGACCCAGTACTTC. Residues: CASSLGGYHGETQYF.

The sample holds a few counts of this clonotype. The rearrangement links TRBV4-2 to TRBJ2-1; D ambiguous. The V gene's germline CDR1 is LGHNA and CDR2 YNFKEQ. The CDR3 consists of 16 residues. V lost 0 bases, J lost 7 bases, and 16 bases lay in between. The CDR3 nucleotides read TGTGCCAGCAGCCAAGATGGGCTAGAATTGCGGAATGAGCAGTTCTTC. Its translation: CASSQDGLELRNEQFF.

The J gene is TRBJ1-5, the V gene TRBV5-5; possibly TRBD1 for D (6 bases). Germline V gene data show CDR1 as SGHKS and CDR2 as YYEKEE (reference sequence). Trimming shortened V by 4 bases and J by 5 bases, and 10 bases separated the two germline ends. The CDR3 covers 13 residues. The CDR3 coding sequence is TGTGCCAGCAGCGTACGGACAGATCAGCCCCAGCATTTT. It encodes CASSVRTDQPQHF.

This chain connects TRBV5-1 to TRBJ1-6; D is unclear. The CDR3 covers 16 residues. Germline lookup yields CDR1 SGHRS and CDR2 YFSETQ. V was pared by 0 bases and J by 1 base, with 8 bases between. In nucleotides, the CDR3 is TGCGCCAGCAGCTTGGGTCACGGATCCTATAATTCACCCCTCCACTTT. Its protein product is CASSLGHGSYNSPLHF.

This chain links TRBV18 with TRBJ1-6, with D possibly matching TRBD1 (5 bases). Trimming stripped 2 bases from V and 6 bases from J, with 5 bases between. The CDR3 has 13 amino acids. Germline V CDR1 and CDR2: KGHSH, LQKENI. The CDR3 loop is CASSPRGNSPLHF. CDR3 coding DNA: TGTGCCAGCTCACCAAGGGGTAATTCACCCCTCCACTTT.

This clonotype turned up a few times. The V and J genes are TRBV7-9 and TRBJ2-5; D is undetermined. Germline CDR1 reads SEHNR; CDR2 reads FQNEAQ (reference sequence). Trimming removed 5 bases at V and 5 bases at J, with 15 bases between. The CDR3 has 14 amino acids. CDR3 nucleotides: TGTGCCAGCAGCCCAACTACACACGGGGAGACCCAGTACTTC. It translates to CASSPTTHGETQYF.